Shown below are 26 T cell receptor beta chains from a single sample sequenced in a study of blood T cell repertoires in COVID-19. The data were produced by immunoSEQ multiplex PCR, yet TCRdb's version contains in-frame clones alone and is incomplete. The table has 250,000 to 300,000 clones, around 86% seen once. The source material was peripheral blood. These receptors all come from a woman between 40 and 55 years old who had recovered from COVID-19.

V gene TRBV4-2 combines with J gene TRBJ2-7; 10 nucleotides align to TRBD2. Germline V lookup: CDR1 LGHNA, CDR2 YNFKEQ. This CDR3 has 17 residues. Trimming took 3 bases from V and 4 from J; bases not matched to a gene: 12. This CDR3 reads CASSQQWGGLAFYEQYF. CDR3 nucleotides: TGTGCCAGCAGCCAGCAGTGGGGGGGACTAGCGTTTTACGAGCAGTACTTC.

The rearrangement links TRBV11-2 to TRBJ2-7; weak D call: TRBD1 (6 bases). The CDR3 length is 13 residues. The V end was cut by 3 bases, the J end by 4 bases, with 10 bases between. Germline CDR1 and CDR2: SGHAT and FQNNGV. The CDR3 coding sequence is TGTGCCAGCAGCTTCTACAGGGAGTACGAGCAGTACTTC. Translated, it gives CASSFYREYEQYF. Full variable domain (outside the CDR3, taken from reference TRBV11-2 and TRBJ2-7): EAGVAQSPRYKIIEKRQSVAFWCNPISGHATLYWYQQILGQGPKLLIQFQNNGVVDDSQLPKDRFSAERLKGVDSTLKIQPAKLEDSAVYLCASSFYREYEQYFGPGTRLTVT.

This chain uses TRBV7-6 with TRBJ2-1; 15 nucleotides agree with TRBD2. Germline V gene lookup returns CDR1 SGHVS and CDR2 FNYEAQ. V gave up 1 base and J gave up 7 bases; unmatched junction bases: 5. The CDR3 loop spans 17 amino acids. CDR3 bases: TGTGCCAGCAGCTTAGAGGGACTAGCGGGGGGCAAGAATGAGCAGTTCTTC. This translates into CASSLEGLAGGKNEQFF.

The sample holds one count of this clone. The chain couples TRBV19 to TRBJ1-2, with D hard to call. Deletions cut 5 bases from V and 1 base from J, with 8 bases between. CDR1 LNHDA and CDR2 SQIVND come from the germline V gene (reference sequence). The CDR3 contains 13 residues. CDR3 region: CASSPYVNYGYTF. DNA of the CDR3: TGTGCCAGTAGTCCTTATGTTAACTATGGCTACACCTTC.

The chain carries TRBV9 and TRBJ1-3; 7 nucleotides match TRBD1. Germline CDR1 is SGDLS and CDR2 is YYNGEE. With 4 bases clipped from V and 0 bases from J, the junction kept 7 bases outside the gene matches. This CDR3 has 16 residues. The CDR3 region has the DNA TGTGCCAGCAGCCAAGCGACAGGGACCTCTGGAAACACCATATATTTT. Its translation is CASSQATGTSGNTIYF.

V usage is TRBV5-1 and J usage is TRBJ2-5; D is unresolved. Trimming took 0 bases from V and 1 from J, leaving 10 bases between them. There are 15 residues in the CDR3. Germline V gives CDR1 SGHRS, CDR2 YFSETQ. The CDR3 coding sequence is TGCGCCAGCAGCTTGGTGGCTGGGCCCCAAGAGACCCAGTACTTC. It is translated as CASSLVAGPQETQYF.

This rearrangement joins TRBV5-5 to TRBJ2-5, with D perhaps matching TRBD2 (6 bases). CDR3 length: 13 residues. CDR1 SGHKS and CDR2 YYEKEE come from the germline V gene (reference sequence). Trimming removed 6 bases from V and 5 bases from J, with 14 bases in between. CDR3 residues: CASIRGSGETQYF. In DNA form, the CDR3 reads TGTGCCAGCATCCGGGGGAGCGGGGAGACCCAGTACTTC.

V usage is TRBV5-1 and J usage is TRBJ1-1, with 8 bases identical to TRBD1. Unmatched junction bases numbered 17, after V lost 0 bases and J lost 13 bases. This CDR3 contains 16 residues. Germline loops: CDR1 SGHRS, CDR2 YFSETQ. CDR3 in DNA: TGCGCCAGCAGCTTGGTACAGGGGGAGCCGAAATTTGAATTTTTCTTT. Protein product: CASSLVQGEPKFEFFF.

Turning to this clone: Different DNA sequences within this sample yield the same CDR3. J is TRBJ2-5 and V is TRBV5-1; D is uncertain. Trimming removed 0 bases from V and 5 bases from J, with 8 bases in between. The CDR3 is 13 amino acids. Germline V lookup: CDR1 SGHRS, CDR2 YFSETQ. The CDR3 nucleotides read TGCGCCAGCAGCTTGGGAGCTTGGGAGACCCAGTACTTC. Translating gives CASSLGAWETQYF.

The chain has TRBV28 and TRBJ1-1, with a possible D match to TRBD1 (6 bases). V was clipped by 7 bases and J by 3 bases, with 12 bases between them. The CDR3 runs 13 residues. Per germline, CDR1 MDHEN and CDR2 SYDVKM. The CDR3 here is CASTGQIYTEAFF. The CDR3 nucleotides are TGTGCCAGCACCGGACAGATATACACTGAAGCTTTCTTT.

V gene TRBV19 combines with J gene TRBJ1-1, with 12 bases identical to TRBD1. Germline lookup yields CDR1 LNHDA and CDR2 SQIVND (reference sequence). There are 15 residues in the CDR3. The V gene end was trimmed by 6 bases and the J gene end by 5 bases; junction bases not matched to a gene: 7. The chain's CDR3 is CASSLGQGALTEAFF. CDR3 in DNA: TGTGCCAGTAGCCTGGGACAGGGGGCCTTAACTGAAGCTTTCTTT.

The rearrangement uses TRBV19 and TRBJ1-3; 7 bases match TRBD1. CDR3 size: 15 residues. The germline gives CDR1 LNHDA, CDR2 SQIVND (reference sequence). Trimming removed 8 bases from V and 3 bases from J; junction bases left unmatched: 10. The CDR3 DNA reads as TGTGCCAGTCGACGTTCGGGACAGATTGGAAACACCATATATTTT. Its translation: CASRRSGQIGNTIYF.

Concerning this clone: One end of the junction is discordant with germline, which a read error may explain. V usage is TRBV6-5 and J usage is TRBJ1-3; D perhaps matches TRBD1 (5 bases). CDR3 size: 11 residues. CDR1 is MNHEY, CDR2 SVGAGI, per germline. CDR3 nucleotides: TGTGCCAGCAGTGACTCAGCCGCAGGGAATTTT. Translation: CASSDSAAGNF.

This chain links TRBV9 with TRBJ2-7, with 7 bases identical to TRBD2. CDR3 length: 14 amino acids. Germline V gene lookup returns CDR1 SGDLS and CDR2 YYNGEE. With 4 bases clipped from V and 4 bases from J, the junction kept 8 bases outside the gene matches. The CDR3 protein is CASSPTPGGYEQYF. CDR3 bases: TGTGCCAGCAGCCCAACCCCGGGGGGATACGAGCAGTACTTC. Filled out from reference TRBV9 and TRBJ2-7, the complete variable domain reads DSGVTQTPKHLITATGQRVTLRCSPRSGDLSVYWYQQSLDQGLQFLIQYYNGEERAKGNILERFSAQQFPDLHSELNLSSLELGDSALYFCASSPTPGGYEQYFGPGTRLTVT.

The chain joins TRBV3-1 (or the pseudogene TRBV3-2) to TRBJ1-1, with TRBD1 matching over 9 bases. The CDR3 extends over 13 amino acids. V gave up 6 bases and J gave up 3 bases; unmatched junction bases: 2. In germline, CDR1 is LGHDT, CDR2 YNNKEL (reference sequence). The CDR3 spells CASRGQGYTEAFF. As DNA, the CDR3 is TGTGCCAGCAGGGGACAGGGATACACTGAAGCTTTCTTT.

This clone was seen a few times. The chain links TRBV16 to TRBJ1-3; D ambiguous. The germline gives CDR1 KGHSY, CDR2 FQNENV. The CDR3 is made up of 13 amino acids. The V and J ends lost 4 bases and 4 bases respectively, with 8 bases between them. CDR3 DNA: TGTGCCAGCAGCCCCGAGGAAGGAAACACCATATATTTT. Protein product: CASSPEEGNTIYF.

The CDR3 bases are TGTGCCAGTAGCGAAGACAGGGAGATGAACACTGAAGCTTTCTTT. Translation gives CASSEDREMNTEAFF. The V call is TRBV19, the J call TRBJ1-1; TRBD1 matches 7 bases. Germline lookup yields CDR1 LNHDA and CDR2 SQIVND (reference sequence). There are 15 residues in the CDR3. The V segment lost 6 bases and the J segment 0 bases; nucleotides outside the gene matches: 7.

The CDR3 region has the DNA TGCGCCAGCAGCCACAAGCGGGGGGGCGGTGAGCAGTTCTTC. Amino acid sequence: CASSHKRGGGEQFF. The V and J genes are TRBV4-3 and TRBJ2-1, with 10 bases lining up with TRBD2. CDR3 length equals 14 residues. The V and J ends lost 3 bases and 9 bases, in that order; junction bases with no gene match: 5. CDR1 and CDR2 (germline): LGHNA, YSLEER.

In this sample, this clone turned up a few times. The chain recombines TRBV2 with TRBJ2-3, with D uncertain. The CDR3 length is 14 residues. Deletions cut 5 bases from V and 0 bases from J, with 9 bases between. Germline V lookup: CDR1 SNHLY, CDR2 FYNNEI. The CDR3 coding sequence is TGTGCCAGCAGTCCTCATCTAAGCACAGATACGCAGTATTTT. This translates into CASSPHLSTDTQYF.

The rearrangement links TRBV13 to TRBJ2-1; D is undetermined. The germline gives CDR1 PRHDT, CDR2 FYEKMQ (reference sequence). V dropped 5 bases and J dropped 8 bases, with 16 bases sitting between them. CDR3 length: 14 amino acids. CDR3 in amino acids: CASSPPLVPDEQFF. The CDR3 DNA reads TGTGCCAGCAGCCCCCCCCTCGTACCAGATGAGCAGTTCTTC.

The chain couples TRBV6-1 to TRBJ2-3; 10 bases map to TRBD2. The V segment lost 2 bases and the J segment 4 bases; nucleotides outside the gene matches: 0. This CDR3 has 14 amino acids. CDR1 and CDR2 from the germline V gene are MNHNS and SASEGT. DNA for the CDR3: TGTGCCAGCAGTGAACTAGCGGGGGCAGATACGCAGTATTTT. Encoded protein: CASSELAGADTQYF.

The CDR3 spells CASSLPTGTYEQYF. The CDR3 DNA follows: TGTGCCAGCAGCTTGCCGACAGGGACCTACGAGCAGTACTTC. The chain has TRBV5-5 and TRBJ2-7, with 7 positions matching TRBD1. The CDR3 runs 14 residues. V shed 1 base, J shed 2 bases, and the junction held 3 bases outside the gene matches. Germline V gene sequence: CDR1 SGHKS, CDR2 YYEKEE (reference sequence).

The J gene is TRBJ2-1, the V gene TRBV2; 9 nucleotides align to TRBD2. Germline-derived CDR1 and CDR2 are SNHLY and FYNNEI. V was pared by 7 bases and J by 5 bases, with 0 bases of the junction left unmatched. The CDR3 is made up of 12 amino acids. The CDR3: CASKRGDNEQFF. CDR3 bases: TGTGCCAGCAAGCGGGGGGACAATGAGCAGTTCTTC.

The CDR3 loop is CASSRKGQSNEKLFF. The DNA of the CDR3 is TGTGCCAGTAGTCGGAAAGGACAGTCGAATGAAAAACTGTTTTTT. This chain links TRBV19 with TRBJ1-4; weak D call: TRBD1 (6 bases). The length of the CDR3 is 15 residues. Trimming removed 5 bases at V and 5 bases at J, with 15 bases between. CDR1 is LNHDA, CDR2 SQIVND, per germline (reference sequence).

The V and J genes are TRBV18 and TRBJ1-5; D is possibly TRBD1 (5 bases). The CDR3 runs to 14 residues. Trimming left V 3 bases short and J 7 bases short, with 13 bases between. Germline CDR1 is KGHSH and CDR2 is LQKENI. CDR3 in amino acids: CASSPVRGGQPQHF. Here the CDR3 DNA reads TGTGCCAGCTCACCTGTTAGGGGAGGGCAGCCCCAGCATTTT.

The CDR3 region is CASTKGVQYF. Written as DNA, the CDR3 is TGTGCCAGCACCAAAGGGGTCCAGTACTTC. The chain employs TRBV6-5 and TRBJ2-5; possible D gene TRBD1, 5 bases. The CDR3 length is 10 residues. V gave up 7 bases and J gave up 10 bases, with 10 bases separating them. CDR1 MNHEY and CDR2 SVGAGI come from the germline V gene.